The TCR beta chain under discussion was sequenced for a study of T cells in tumors and immune-related adverse events. The CDR3 contains 14 residues. V gave up 7 bases and J gave up 3 bases, with 12 bases separating them. Germline V lookup: CDR1 MNHNS, CDR2 SASEGT. This clone was seen just once. Generated by immunoSEQ multiplex PCR, the TCRdb table keeps only in-frame clones and is missing some. This table has about 11,000 clones, less than 95% appearing once. This TCR was recovered from a female donor with metastatic renal cell carcinoma. Sequences were derived from lymph node tissue, sampled from a patient treated with anti-PD-1 therapy. The genes are TRBV6-1 and TRBJ2-2; D perhaps matches TRBD1 (6 bases). CDR3 protein: CASNRDIDTGELFF. The CDR3 region has the DNA TGTGCCAGCAACCGGGACATAGACACCGGGGAGCTGTTTTTT.